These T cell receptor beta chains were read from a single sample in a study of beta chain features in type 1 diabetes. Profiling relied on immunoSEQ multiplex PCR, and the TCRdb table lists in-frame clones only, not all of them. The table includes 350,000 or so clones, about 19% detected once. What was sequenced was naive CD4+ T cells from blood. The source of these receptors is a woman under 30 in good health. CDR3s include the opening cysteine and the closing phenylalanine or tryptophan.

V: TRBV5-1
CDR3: CASSLVRDRVYEQYF

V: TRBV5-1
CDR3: CASSLEFSYNEQFF

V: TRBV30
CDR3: CAWSVQDDQPQHF

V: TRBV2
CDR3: CASSDPSWYQETQYF

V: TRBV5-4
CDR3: CASSLGLAGGYNEQFF

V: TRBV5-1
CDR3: CASSLAQRQDTQYF

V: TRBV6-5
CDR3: CASSTTGYGYTF

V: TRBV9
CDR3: CASSVTGGSSDTQYF

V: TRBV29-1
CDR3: CSVEAQGGSQHF

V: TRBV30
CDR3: CAWRPAGRVYSYNEQFF

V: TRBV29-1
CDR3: CSARGGQERVEAFF

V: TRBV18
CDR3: CASSPEGAFQETQYF

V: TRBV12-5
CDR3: CASGSGQGGRDTQYF

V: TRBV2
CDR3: CASSFLAGGKFF

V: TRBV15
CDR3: CATSSRPGLMAETQYF

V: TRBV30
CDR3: CAWRVRGSRETQYF

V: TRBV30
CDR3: CATDKSTGNTIYF

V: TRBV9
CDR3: CASSVVPAGGQETQYF

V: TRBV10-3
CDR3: CAIQGQGGADTQYF

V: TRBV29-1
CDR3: CSDLGQVYGYTF

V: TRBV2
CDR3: CASSEGQGRDEQYF

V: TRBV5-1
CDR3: CASSLEGLAYEQYF

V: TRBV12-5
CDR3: CASRRRRYQETQYF

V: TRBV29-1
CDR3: CSVGGGNTEAFF

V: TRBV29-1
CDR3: CSVLSGISPEAFF

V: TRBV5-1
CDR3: CASSLDGGNQPQHF

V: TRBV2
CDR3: CASSERTVEAFF

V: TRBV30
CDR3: CAWSVGGLDGGKPQHF

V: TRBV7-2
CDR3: CASSLAGGETQYF

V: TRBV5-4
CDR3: CASHGGGLNEQFF